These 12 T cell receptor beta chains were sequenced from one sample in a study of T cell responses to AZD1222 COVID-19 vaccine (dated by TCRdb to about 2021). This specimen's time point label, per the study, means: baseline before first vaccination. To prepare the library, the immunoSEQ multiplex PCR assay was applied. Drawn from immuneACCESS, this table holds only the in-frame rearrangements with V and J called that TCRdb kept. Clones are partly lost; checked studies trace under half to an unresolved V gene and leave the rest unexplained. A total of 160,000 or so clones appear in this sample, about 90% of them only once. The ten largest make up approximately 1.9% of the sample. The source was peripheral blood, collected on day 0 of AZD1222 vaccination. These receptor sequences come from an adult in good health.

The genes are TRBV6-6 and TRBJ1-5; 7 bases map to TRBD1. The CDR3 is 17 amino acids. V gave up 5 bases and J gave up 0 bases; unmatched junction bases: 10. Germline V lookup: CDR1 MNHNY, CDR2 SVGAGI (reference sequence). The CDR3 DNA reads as TGTGCCAGCAGTCGAACGGCCGACAGGGATAGCAATCAGCCCCAGCATTTT. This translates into CASSRTADRDSNQPQHF.

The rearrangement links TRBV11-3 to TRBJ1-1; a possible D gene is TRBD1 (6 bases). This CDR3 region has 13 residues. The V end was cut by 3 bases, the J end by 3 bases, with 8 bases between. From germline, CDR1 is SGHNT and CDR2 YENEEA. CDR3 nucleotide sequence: TGTGCCAGCAGCTTCGACAGGTACACTGAAGCTTTCTTT. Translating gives CASSFDRYTEAFF.

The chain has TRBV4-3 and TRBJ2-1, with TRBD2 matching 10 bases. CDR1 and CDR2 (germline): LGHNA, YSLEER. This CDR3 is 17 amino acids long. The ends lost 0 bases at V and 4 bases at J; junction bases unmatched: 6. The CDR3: CASSQDASGGHYNEQFF. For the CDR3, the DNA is TGCGCCAGCAGCCAAGACGCTAGCGGGGGACATTACAATGAGCAGTTCTTC.

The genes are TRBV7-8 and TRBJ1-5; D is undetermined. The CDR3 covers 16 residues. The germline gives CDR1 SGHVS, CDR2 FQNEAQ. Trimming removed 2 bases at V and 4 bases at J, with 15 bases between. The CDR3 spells CASSLFGQRINQPQHF. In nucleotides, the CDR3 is TGTGCCAGCAGCTTATTTGGGCAGCGCATAAATCAGCCCCAGCATTTT.

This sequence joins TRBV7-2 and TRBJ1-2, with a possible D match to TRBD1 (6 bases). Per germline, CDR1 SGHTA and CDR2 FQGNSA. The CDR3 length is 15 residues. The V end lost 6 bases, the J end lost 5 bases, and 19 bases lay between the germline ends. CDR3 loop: CASRPALGGRYGYTF. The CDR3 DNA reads TGTGCCAGCAGACCCGCTCTAGGGGGACGATATGGCTACACCTTC. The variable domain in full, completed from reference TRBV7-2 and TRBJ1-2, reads GAGVSQSPSNKVTEKGKDVELRCDPISGHTALYWYRQSLGQGLEFLIYFQGNSAPDKSGLPSDRFSAERTGGSVSTLTIQRTQQEDSAVYLCASRPALGGRYGYTFGSGTRLTVV.

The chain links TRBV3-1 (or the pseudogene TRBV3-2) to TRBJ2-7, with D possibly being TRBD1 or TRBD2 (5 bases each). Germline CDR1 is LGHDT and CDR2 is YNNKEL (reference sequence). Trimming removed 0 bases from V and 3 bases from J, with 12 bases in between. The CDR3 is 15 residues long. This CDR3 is CASSQDPGPRYEQYF. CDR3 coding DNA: TGTGCCAGCAGCCAAGACCCGGGACCCCGCTACGAGCAGTACTTC.

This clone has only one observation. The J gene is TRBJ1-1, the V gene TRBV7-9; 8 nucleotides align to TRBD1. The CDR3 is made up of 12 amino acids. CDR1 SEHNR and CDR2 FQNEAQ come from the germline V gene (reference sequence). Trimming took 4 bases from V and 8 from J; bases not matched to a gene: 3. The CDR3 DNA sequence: TGTGCCAGCAGCTCGGGACAGGCAGAAGCTTTCTTT. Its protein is CASSSGQAEAFF.

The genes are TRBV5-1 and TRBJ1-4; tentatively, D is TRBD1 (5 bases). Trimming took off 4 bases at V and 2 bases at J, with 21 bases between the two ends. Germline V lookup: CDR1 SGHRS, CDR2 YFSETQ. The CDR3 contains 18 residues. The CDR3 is CASSPGLRIGATNEKLFF. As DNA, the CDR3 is TGCGCCAGCAGCCCGGGACTCCGAATCGGGGCCACTAATGAAAAACTGTTTTTT.

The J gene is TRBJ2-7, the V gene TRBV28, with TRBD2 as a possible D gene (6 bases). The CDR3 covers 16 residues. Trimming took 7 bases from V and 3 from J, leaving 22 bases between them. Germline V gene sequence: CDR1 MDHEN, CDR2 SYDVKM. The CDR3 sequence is CASTLSGGTSFYEQYF. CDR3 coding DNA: TGTGCCAGCACTCTGTCCGGGGGAACTAGTTTCTACGAGCAGTACTTC.

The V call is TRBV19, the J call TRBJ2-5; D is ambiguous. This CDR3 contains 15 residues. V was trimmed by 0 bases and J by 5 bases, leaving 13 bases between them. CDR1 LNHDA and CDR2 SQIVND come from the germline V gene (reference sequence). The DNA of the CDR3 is TGTGCCAGTAGTATAGATCCCTCCAGTGTGGAGACCCAGTACTTC. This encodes CASSIDPSSVETQYF.

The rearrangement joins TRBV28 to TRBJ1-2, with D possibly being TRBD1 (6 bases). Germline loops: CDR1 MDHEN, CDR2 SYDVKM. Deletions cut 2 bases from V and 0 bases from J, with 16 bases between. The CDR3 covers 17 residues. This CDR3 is CASSLGGRTLANYGYTF. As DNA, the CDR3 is TGTGCCAGCAGTTTAGGGGGCCGGACCCTAGCTAACTATGGCTACACCTTC.

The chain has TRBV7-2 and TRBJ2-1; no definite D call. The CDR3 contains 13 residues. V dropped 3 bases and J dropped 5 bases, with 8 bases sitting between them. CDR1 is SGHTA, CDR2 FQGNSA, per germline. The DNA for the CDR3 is TGTGCCAGCAGCTTTTCAAGACACAATGAGCAGTTCTTC. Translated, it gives CASSFSRHNEQFF.